The rows below give T cell receptor beta chains drawn from one sample of a study of blood T cell repertoires in COVID-19. Assay used: immunoSEQ multiplex PCR; TCRdb lists only in-frame clones, some missing. The sample carries around 150,000 clones, about 92% recorded once. The sample comprised peripheral blood. These receptors were taken from a woman between 55 and 75 years old with COVID-19, enrolled during active disease. Both conserved end residues are part of each CDR3. A D gene is named only where the DNA matches it firmly. Clone size is stated in some rows and not others, as once, few, many or a class when expanded.

CDR3aa | CDR3nt | d_gene | j_gene | v_gene | abundance
CSAGTGRTEAFF | TGCAGCGCAGGGACAGGGCGCACTGAAGCTTTCTTT | TRBD1 | TRBJ1-1 | TRBV29-1 | .
CASSQDASGGAGYGYTF | TGTGCCAGCAGCCAAGATGCGTCCGGGGGAGCAGGGTATGGCTACACCTTC | . | TRBJ1-2 | TRBV4-2 | .
CASTLNIAGGPFDTQYF | TGCGCCAGCACTCTAAATATAGCGGGGGGGCCATTTGATACGCAGTATTTT | TRBD2 | TRBJ2-3 | TRBV5-1 | .
CASSPSRDRRGPEAFF | TGTGCCAGCAGCCCTAGCCGGGATCGAAGAGGGCCTGAAGCTTTCTTT | . | TRBJ1-1 | TRBV27 | .
CASSVDRDQPQHF | TGTGCCAGCAGCGTAGACAGGGATCAGCCCCAGCATTTT | TRBD1 | TRBJ1-5 | TRBV2 | .
CASSYLTGGGTEAFF | TGTGCCAGCAGCTACCTGACAGGGGGAGGCACTGAAGCTTTCTTT | TRBD1 | TRBJ1-1 | TRBV2 | .
CASSPSGGAAGDTQYF | TGTGCCAGCAGCCCCAGCGGGGGGGCGGCGGGAGATACGCAGTATTTT | TRBD2 | TRBJ2-3 | TRBV7-3 | .
CASSRTAGGIAEAFF | TGTGCCAGCAGCCGAACAGCGGGAGGTATCGCTGAAGCTTTCTTT | . | TRBJ1-1 | TRBV6-2/TRBV6-3 | .
CASSEGAGLPRRNIQYF | TGTGCCAGCAGTGAAGGAGCGGGACTCCCCCGGAGAAACATTCAGTACTTC | TRBD2 | TRBJ2-4 | TRBV2 | .
CASSLYASGILDEQYF | TGTGCCAGCTCCCTTTATGCGTCAGGGATTCTAGATGAGCAGTACTTC | . | TRBJ2-7 | TRBV2 | .
CASSLMTGKNEQFF | TGTGCCAGCAGCTTAATGACAGGCAAGAATGAGCAGTTCTTC | . | TRBJ2-1 | TRBV7-2 | .
CASSAGQGAAGANVLTF | TGTGCCAGCAGCGCCGGACAGGGGGCTGCTGGGGCCAACGTCCTGACTTTC | TRBD1 | TRBJ2-6 | TRBV7-2 | .
CASSPNRVPDEQYF | TGTGCCAGCAGCCCCAACAGGGTTCCGGACGAGCAGTACTTC | . | TRBJ2-7 | TRBV7-2 | once
CASRKGHLNTEAFF | TGTGCCAGCAGAAAGGGACACCTGAACACTGAAGCTTTCTTT | . | TRBJ1-1 | TRBV6-5 | .
CASSPRGQDSSGNTIYF | TGTGCCAGCTCACCACGGGGACAGGACAGCTCTGGAAACACCATATATTTT | TRBD1 | TRBJ1-3 | TRBV18 | .
CSVPDTTDTQYF | TGCAGCGTCCCCGACACCACAGATACGCAGTATTTT | . | TRBJ2-3 | TRBV29-1 | .
CASSQGGWGTVQSNEKLFF | TGTGCCAGCAGCCAAGGGGGTTGGGGGACAGTCCAGTCTAATGAAAAACTGTTTTTT | TRBD1 | TRBJ1-4 | TRBV14 | .
CASSYSPGRVLHF | TGTGCCAGCAGTTACTCCCCCGGGCGGGTCCTCCACTTT | . | TRBJ1-6 | TRBV6-5 | .
CASSPEKETQYF | TGTGCCAGCAGCCCGGAGAAGGAGACCCAGTACTTC | . | TRBJ2-5 | TRBV6-5 | .
CASSSGNTGELFF | TGTGCCAGCAGCTCGGGGAACACCGGGGAGCTGTTTTTT | . | TRBJ2-2 | TRBV7-7 | .
CAGGDSPRGQYF | TGTGCCGGAGGGGACTCCCCCCGGGGGCAGTACTTC | . | TRBJ2-7 | TRBV6-6 | .
CASSQAGGYNEQFF | TGTGCCAGCAGCCAAGCCGGGGGATACAATGAGCAGTTCTTC | . | TRBJ2-1 | TRBV3-1/TRBV3-2 | .
CASSQETRLSLDTGELFF | TGTGCCAGCAGCCAAGAGACGAGGCTAAGCCTCGACACCGGGGAGCTGTTTTTT | . | TRBJ2-2 | TRBV3-1/TRBV3-2 | .
CASSHGQGWYGELFF | TGTGCCAGCAGCCACGGACAGGGGTGGTACGGGGAGCTGTTTTTT | TRBD1 | TRBJ2-2 | TRBV4-2 | .
CASSRYGLGGGNTIYF | TGTGCCAGCAGCCGGTATGGGCTGGGTGGTGGAAACACCATATATTTT | . | TRBJ1-3 | TRBV11-2 | once
CASSQDSGGHPRAYEQYF | TGCGCCAGCAGCCAAGATAGCGGGGGGCATCCCCGGGCCTACGAGCAGTACTTC | TRBD2 | TRBJ2-7 | TRBV4-1 | .
CASSASSGGAYEQYF | TGTGCCAGCAGCGCCAGTAGCGGGGGGGCCTACGAGCAGTACTTC | TRBD2 | TRBJ2-7 | TRBV9 | .
CASSLSWGVDEQYF | TGTGCCAGCAGCCTCTCCTGGGGCGTCGACGAGCAGTACTTC | . | TRBJ2-7 | TRBV5-4 | .
CASSTNTEAFF | TGTGCCAGCAGCACAAACACTGAAGCTTTCTTT | . | TRBJ1-1 | TRBV5-5 | .
CSATSVTEQFF | TGCAGTGCCACTAGCGTGACTGAGCAGTTCTTC | TRBD2 | TRBJ2-1 | TRBV20-1 | .
CASSVWTGGGQETQYF | TGCGCCAGCAGCGTATGGACAGGGGGTGGACAAGAGACCCAGTACTTC | TRBD1 | TRBJ2-5 | TRBV5-1 | .
CASSPLRGPYNEQFF | TGTGCCAGCTCACCATTGCGGGGGCCCTACAATGAGCAGTTCTTC | . | TRBJ2-1 | TRBV18 | few
CASSQSRQGEATNEKLFF | TGCGCCAGCAGTCAATCCCGACAGGGGGAAGCAACTAATGAAAAACTGTTTTTT | TRBD1 | TRBJ1-4 | TRBV23-1 | .
CASSVGGTGGNYEQYF | TGTGCCAGCAGCGTAGGAGGCACAGGGGGAAACTACGAGCAGTACTTC | TRBD1 | TRBJ2-7 | TRBV9 | .
CASSGGLTGGTEAFF | TGTGCCAGCAGCGGGGGTCTGACCGGGGGCACTGAAGCTTTCTTT | . | TRBJ1-1 | TRBV7-9 | .
CASSAKARGNYGYTF | TGTGCCAGCAGCGCTAAAGCCAGGGGAAACTATGGCTACACCTTC | . | TRBJ1-2 | TRBV11-2 | .
CASSVDLDTQYF | TGTGCCAGCAGCGTAGATCTAGATACGCAGTATTTT | . | TRBJ2-3 | TRBV9 | .
CASSVLAGYTDTQYF | TGTGCCAGCAGCGTTCTAGCGGGGTACACAGATACGCAGTATTTT | TRBD2 | TRBJ2-3 | TRBV9 | .
CASQAGAGANVLTF | TGTGCATCCCAGGCAGGGGCTGGGGCCAACGTCCTGACTTTC | . | TRBJ2-6 | TRBV10-3 | .
CASSLPGQGNYGYTF | TGTGCCAGCAGCTTACCCGGACAGGGTAACTATGGCTACACCTTC | TRBD1 | TRBJ1-2 | TRBV5-4 | once
CASGGTGNYGYTF | TGTGCCAGCGGAGGGACAGGCAACTATGGCTACACCTTC | TRBD1 | TRBJ1-2 | TRBV2 | .
CASSSPWGTGGTDTQYF | TGTGCCAGCAGCTCCCCGTGGGGGACAGGGGGCACAGATACGCAGTATTTT | TRBD1 | TRBJ2-3 | TRBV7-3 | .
CASSLMHSGASGELFF | TGTGCCAGCAGCTTAATGCATTCCGGAGCATCCGGGGAGCTGTTTTTT | . | TRBJ2-2 | TRBV7-3 | .
CASSPRQGINEKLFF | TGTGCCAGCAGTCCCAGACAGGGTATAAACGAAAAACTGTTTTTT | TRBD1 | TRBJ1-4 | TRBV27 | .
CASSHKQVSRAEAFF | TGCGCCAGCAGCCATAAACAGGTCTCTAGGGCTGAAGCTTTCTTT | . | TRBJ1-1 | TRBV4-1 | .
CASSLDSGVADTQYF | TGTGCCAGCAGCTTAGATAGCGGGGTTGCGGATACGCAGTATTTT | TRBD2 | TRBJ2-3 | TRBV11-1 | once
CASSLRRTHSNQPQHF | TGTGCCAGCTCACTGCGGCGGACACATAGCAATCAGCCCCAGCATTTT | . | TRBJ1-5 | TRBV18 | .
CASSLNSGGNYGYTF | TGTGCCAGCAGCTTAAATTCAGGGGGGAACTATGGCTACACCTTC | TRBD1 | TRBJ1-2 | TRBV13 | few
CASSLGQGASEQFF | TGTGCCAGCAGCTTGGGACAGGGGGCTAGTGAGCAGTTCTTC | TRBD1 | TRBJ2-1 | TRBV11-2 | .
CASSKARAGENNEQFF | TGTGCCAGCAGCAAAGCGCGGGCAGGGGAGAACAATGAGCAGTTCTTC | . | TRBJ2-1 | TRBV21-1 | .
CASSPETGMGGYTF | TGTGCCAGCAGCCCCGAAACAGGGATGGGTGGCTACACCTTC | . | TRBJ1-2 | TRBV7-6 | once
CASSSGTAGNQPQHF | TGTGCCAGCAGTTCGGGGACAGCGGGCAATCAGCCCCAGCATTTT | TRBD1 | TRBJ1-5 | TRBV27 | .
CAISGGEGDSLISEQYF | TGTGCCATCAGTGGGGGGGAGGGGGACTCTTTAATTTCCGAGCAGTACTTC | . | TRBJ2-7 | TRBV10-3 | .